This TCR beta chain was sequenced in a study of shared clonotypes between healthy human individuals. Original handling: ImmunoSEQ output lacked quality scores and full-length reads, limiting matched filtering. Profiled with immunoSEQ multiplex PCR; TCRdb holds only in-frame clones, not every one. That table is the source of V, J and clone size, and D and trimming were worked out from the DNA. The sample yields some 2.4 million clones, roughly 93% seen once. CD45RA+ naive and CD45RA-negative memory subsets were separated from CD4+ cells. The CDR3 is 14 residues long. Germline CDR1 SGHDT, CDR2 YYEEEE. Trimming pared 6 bases from V and 4 bases from J, leaving 11 bases between.

The TCR sequence derives from a man aged 18 to 35 in good health. Some clones in this sample may be carry-over from other donors' samples. The V call is TRBV5-6, the J call TRBJ2-6; D may be TRBD1 (5 bases). The specimen sequenced was naive CD4+ T cells from PBMCs. Subset of the sample: CD45RA+ positively selected. CDR3: CASTGPAGANVLTF. The DNA of the CDR3 is TGTGCCAGCACAGGGCCTGCAGGGGCCAACGTCCTGACTTTC.